Below, 17 T cell receptor beta chains from the same sample are listed, as sequenced in a study of blood T cell repertoires in COVID-19. Libraries were prepared by immunoSEQ multiplex PCR; TCRdb keeps only in-frame clonotypes and omits some of them. The table records more than 25,000 clones, around 92% of them present only once. Sequencing was performed on peripheral blood. These TCRs come from a human donor in a cohort sampled during active COVID-19.

The chain couples TRBV5-4 to TRBJ2-2; TRBD1 aligns across 7 bases. The CDR3 loop spans 13 amino acids. Germline CDR1 SGHNT, CDR2 YYREEE (reference sequence). J gave up 6 bases and V 4 bases, and 3 bases lay outside the gene matches. The CDR3 sequence: CASSVQGSGELFF. In nucleotides, the CDR3 is TGTGCCAGCAGCGTACAGGGGTCCGGGGAGCTGTTTTTT.

The chain uses TRBV7-8 and TRBJ1-2; no clear D gene. Per germline, CDR1 SGHVS and CDR2 FQNEAQ. This CDR3 has 15 amino acids. V lost 5 bases, J lost 8 bases, and 21 bases lay in between. The CDR3 spells CASSPPGQVTGGYTF. The DNA for the CDR3 is TGTGCCAGCAGCCCCCCCGGCCAGGTGACGGGAGGCTACACCTTC. The full variable domain, completed using reference TRBV7-8 and TRBJ1-2, is GAGVSQSPRYKVAKRGQDVALRCDPISGHVSLFWYQQALGQGPEFLTYFQNEAQLDKSGLPSDRFFAERPEGSVSTLKIQRTQQEDSAVYLCASSPPGQVTGGYTFGSGTRLTVV.

The V call is TRBV23-1, the J call TRBJ2-7; 7 nucleotides line up with TRBD1. TRBV23-1 is given ORF status, its function remaining uncertain. The V segment lost 3 bases and the J segment 1 base; nucleotides outside the gene matches: 9. CDR3 size: 16 residues. CDR3 residues: CASSHYEGAQSYEQYF. The CDR3 coding sequence is TGCGCCAGCAGTCATTATGAGGGGGCCCAGTCCTACGAGCAGTACTTC.

The V and J genes are TRBV27 and TRBJ2-1; the D gene is possibly TRBD2 (7 bases). The CDR3 runs 13 residues. Germline V CDR1 and CDR2: MNHEY, SMNVEV (reference sequence). V lost 3 bases and J 7 bases, leaving 10 bases between the germline ends. The CDR3: CASSFGGRNEQFF. CDR3 nucleotides: TGTGCCAGCAGTTTCGGGGGGCGGAATGAGCAGTTCTTC.

This chain links TRBV6-2 or TRBV6-3 with TRBJ1-5; 8 nucleotides align to TRBD1. CDR3 size: 16 residues. The V gene end was trimmed by 5 bases and the J gene end by 4 bases; junction bases not matched to a gene: 10. The germline gives CDR1 MNHEY, CDR2 SVGEGT. The CDR3 is CASSPLGTGRNQPQHF. The CDR3 nucleotides are TGTGCCAGCAGTCCGCTGGGGACAGGTCGTAATCAGCCCCAGCATTTT.

This clone was seen only once. CDR3 residues: CASSKGQGAVGNQPQHF. In DNA form, the CDR3 reads TGCGCCAGCAGCAAGGGACAGGGGGCGGTGGGCAATCAGCCCCAGCATTTT. The chain is built from TRBV4-1 and TRBJ1-5; 12 nucleotides match TRBD1. J was trimmed by 2 bases and V by 5 bases; bases with no gene match: 7. CDR1 MGHRA and CDR2 YSYEKL come from the germline V gene. The CDR3 totals 17 residues.

The chain links TRBV9 to TRBJ1-3, with 9 positions matching TRBD1. With V trimmed by 0 bases and J by 4 bases, 5 bases remained unmatched. CDR1 is SGDLS, CDR2 YYNGEE, per germline. The CDR3 extends over 16 amino acids. CDR3 bases: TGTGCCAGCAGCGTAGTGGGACAGGGAGGAGGAAACACCATATATTTT. Its translation: CASSVVGQGGGNTIYF.

The chain uses TRBV7-9 and TRBJ1-2; tentatively, D is TRBD1 (6 bases). Germline-derived CDR1 and CDR2 are SEHNR and FQNEAQ (reference sequence). The V and J ends lost 5 bases and 2 bases respectively, with 18 bases between them. CDR3 length: 16 residues. The CDR3 sequence is CASSPFPGQRNYGYTF. The CDR3 nucleotides read TGTGCCAGCAGCCCATTCCCGGGACAACGCAACTATGGCTACACCTTC.

The rearrangement uses TRBV3-1 (or the pseudogene TRBV3-2) and TRBJ1-2; tentative D call: TRBD1 (5 bases). The V and J ends lost 0 bases and 1 base respectively, with 12 bases between them. CDR1 is LGHDT and CDR2 is YNNKEL in the germline V gene (reference sequence). The CDR3 totals 16 residues. The CDR3 loop reads CASSQEPGHINYGYTF. DNA of the CDR3: TGTGCCAGCAGCCAAGAGCCAGGGCATATTAACTATGGCTACACCTTC.

There are a few counts of this clone. Other DNA sequences within the sample encode an identical CDR3. The chain combines TRBV5-6 with TRBJ2-1; the match to TRBD2 covers 12 bases. Germline loops: CDR1 SGHDT, CDR2 YYEEEE. Trimming cost V 3 bases and J 7 bases; bases outside gene matches: 5. The CDR3 is 15 residues long. The CDR3 nucleotides read TGTGCCAGCAGCTCTCTAGCGGGGGGGTGGAATGAGCAGTTCTTC. Translation: CASSSLAGGWNEQFF.

The DNA for the CDR3 is TGTGCCAGCAGCTCTGGGACTCTGACCGGGGAGCTGTTTTTT. This gives the protein CASSSGTLTGELFF. The chain couples TRBV7-3 to TRBJ2-2; D might be TRBD2 (6 bases). The V end lost 4 bases, the J end lost 5 bases, and 11 bases lay between the germline ends. In germline, CDR1 is SGHTA, CDR2 FQGTGA. The CDR3 extends over 14 amino acids. The full variable domain, with the rest looked up from reference TRBV7-3 and TRBJ2-2, is GAGVSQTPSNKVTEKGKYVELRCDPISGHTALYWYRQSLGQGPEFLIYFQGTGAADDSGLPNDRFFAVRPEGSVSTLKIQRTERGDSAVYLCASSSGTLTGELFFGEGSRLTVL.

The genes are TRBV4-3 and TRBJ2-1; TRBD2 aligns across 9 bases. V was clipped by 0 bases and J by 6 bases; unmatched bases: 6. The CDR3 is 16 residues long. Looked up from germline, CDR1 is LGHNA and CDR2 is YSLEER. The DNA for the CDR3 is TGCGCCAGCAGCCAAGATCTTCGGCGGGGGGGCAATGAGCAGTTCTTC. Protein: CASSQDLRRGGNEQFF.

The rearrangement links TRBV10-2 to TRBJ2-7; 9 positions agree with TRBD1. This CDR3 comprises 15 residues. Germline-derived CDR1 and CDR2 are WSHSY and SAAADI. V trimming: 6 bases; J trimming: 5 bases; junction bases outside the gene matches: 11. Written as DNA, the CDR3 is TGCGCCAGCAGCCTGCAGGGACAGGGATTGGACGAGCAGTACTTC. It translates to CASSLQGQGLDEQYF.

The V gene is TRBV18, the J gene TRBJ2-3; 11 nucleotides match TRBD2. V dropped 0 bases and J dropped 4; count of bases not matched to a gene: 0. This CDR3 has 15 amino acids. Germline-derived CDR1 and CDR2 are KGHSH and LQKENI. The CDR3 sequence: CASSPPGLAADTQYF. DNA of the CDR3: TGTGCCAGCTCACCACCGGGACTAGCGGCAGATACGCAGTATTTT.

In its sample, this clone was seen a few times. The CDR3 DNA reads as TGTGCCAGCAGTCTCGATCCGGGGGATAATGAAAAACTGTTTTTT. Encoded protein: CASSLDPGDNEKLFF. The chain has TRBV6-5 and TRBJ1-4; maybe TRBD1 (5 bases). This CDR3 spans 15 amino acids. The V and J ends lost 5 bases and 4 bases respectively, with 14 bases between them. Germline V gene sequence: CDR1 MNHEY, CDR2 SVGAGI.

This chain joins TRBV5-1 and TRBJ1-3; 7 nucleotides align to TRBD1. The length of the CDR3 is 18 residues. Germline V CDR1 and CDR2: SGHRS, YFSETQ. V shed 0 bases, J shed 0 bases, and the junction held 9 bases outside the gene matches. This CDR3 is CASSLGGTDFSSGNTIYF. The CDR3 DNA sequence: TGCGCCAGCAGCTTGGGAGGGACAGACTTTAGCTCTGGAAACACCATATATTTT.

The chain combines TRBV14 with TRBJ2-2, with D possibly TRBD1 on 6 matching bases. The V end was cut by 3 bases, the J end by 5 bases, with 13 bases between. Per germline, CDR1 SGHDN and CDR2 FVKESK. This CDR3 is built from 15 residues. In DNA, the CDR3 is TGTGCCAGCAGCCATGGTCAGGGGCTAACCGGGGAGCTGTTTTTT. Protein sequence: CASSHGQGLTGELFF.